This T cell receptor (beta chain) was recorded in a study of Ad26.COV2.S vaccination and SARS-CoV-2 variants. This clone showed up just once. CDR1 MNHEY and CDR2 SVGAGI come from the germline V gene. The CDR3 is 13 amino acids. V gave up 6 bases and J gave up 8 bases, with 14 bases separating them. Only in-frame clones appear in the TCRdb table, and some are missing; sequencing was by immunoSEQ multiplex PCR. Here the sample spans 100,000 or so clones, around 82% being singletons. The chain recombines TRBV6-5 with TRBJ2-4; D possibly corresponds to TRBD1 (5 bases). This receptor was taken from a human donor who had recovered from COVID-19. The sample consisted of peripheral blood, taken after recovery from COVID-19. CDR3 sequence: CASSRTPQDIQYF. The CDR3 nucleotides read TGTGCCAGCAGCCGGACACCCCAGGACATTCAGTACTTC.